Shown below are 14 T cell receptor beta chains from a single sample sequenced in a study of blood T cell repertoires in COVID-19. Method: immunoSEQ multiplex PCR; TCRdb's copy keeps in-frame clones and lacks some. This table holds 200,000 or so clones, about 80% found once. Sequenced material: peripheral blood. These receptors all stem from a human donor with acute or convalescent COVID-19. The donor label of this sample is uncertain.

The chain joins TRBV7-9 to TRBJ1-5; D is perhaps TRBD1 (5 bases). V gave up 5 bases and J gave up 4 bases, with 12 bases separating them. The germline CDR1 and CDR2 sequences are SEHNR and FQNEAQ (reference sequence). This CDR3 has 14 amino acids. The CDR3 region has the DNA TGTGCCAGCAGCCCAGGCGGGGGGAATCAGCCCCAGCATTTT. Its protein is CASSPGGGNQPQHF.

This clone was counted a single time. The V call is TRBV18, the J call TRBJ2-3; TRBD2 matches 9 bases. Looked up from germline, CDR1 is KGHSH and CDR2 is LQKENI. CDR3 length equals 16 residues. V shed 2 bases and J 6 bases; nucleotides not matched to a gene: 9. The CDR3 protein is CASSPRGLAGGDTQYF. DNA for the CDR3: TGTGCCAGCTCACCAAGGGGACTAGCAGGAGGGGATACGCAGTATTTT.

This chain uses TRBV5-1 with TRBJ2-5; 10 bases match TRBD2. V was clipped by 4 bases and J by 2 bases; unmatched bases: 8. The CDR3 sequence is 16 residues long. Germline lookup yields CDR1 SGHRS and CDR2 YFSETQ. The DNA of the CDR3 is TGCGCCAGCAGCCCCAGGACTAGCGGCCAACAAGAGACCCAGTACTTC. Translation gives CASSPRTSGQQETQYF.

This chain links TRBV3-1 (or the pseudogene TRBV3-2) with TRBJ2-5; TRBD2 agrees at 11 bases. This CDR3 is 18 amino acids long. Germline CDR1 LGHDT, CDR2 YNNKEL (reference sequence). J gave up 5 bases and V 4 bases, and 15 bases lay outside the gene matches. The CDR3 sequence: CASSLLAGGSSTHETQYF. As DNA, the CDR3 is TGTGCCAGCAGCCTTCTAGCGGGAGGATCCTCTACACACGAGACCCAGTACTTC.

V gene TRBV15 combines with J gene TRBJ2-5; possibly TRBD2 for D (6 bases). Germline lookup yields CDR1 LNHNV and CDR2 YYDKDF (reference sequence). The CDR3 is 15 residues long. Trimming took off 0 bases at V and 5 bases at J, with 13 bases between the two ends. The CDR3 DNA reads TGTGCCACCAGCAGAGATTGGAGGGCGGTGGAGACCCAGTACTTC. It encodes CATSRDWRAVETQYF. The full variable domain, in which reference TRBV15 and TRBJ2-5 provide the parts outside the CDR3, is DAMVIQNPRYQVTQFGKPVTLSCSQTLNHNVMYWYQQKSSQAPKLLFHYYDKDFNNEADTPDNFQSRRPNTSFCFLDIRSPGLGDTAMYLCATSRDWRAVETQYFGPGTRLLVL.

The chain is built from TRBV6-5 and TRBJ2-3; 10 bases map to TRBD2. There are 15 residues in the CDR3. The V segment lost 4 bases and the J segment 1 base; nucleotides outside the gene matches: 2. Germline CDR1 and CDR2: MNHEY and SVGAGI. The CDR3 nucleotides read TGTGCCAGCAGTTTTCTAGCGGGAGGCACAGATACGCAGTATTTT. Translation: CASSFLAGGTDTQYF.

The chain links TRBV27 to TRBJ2-7, with 8 bases aligning to TRBD2. The CDR3 loop spans 14 amino acids. CDR1 and CDR2 from the germline V gene are MNHEY and SMNVEV (reference sequence). J lost 6 bases, V lost 8 bases, and 12 bases had no gene match. CDR3 sequence reads: CASCPTSGGGEQYF. Here the CDR3 DNA reads TGTGCCAGCTGCCCCACTAGCGGAGGAGGCGAGCAGTACTTC.

Of note for this clone: This sample includes further DNA sequences coding for the same CDR3. The chain uses TRBV27 and TRBJ2-7; 12 nucleotides align to TRBD2. V lost 6 bases to trimming and J lost 2 bases; unmatched junction nucleotides: 5. Germline CDR1 reads MNHEY; CDR2 reads SMNVEV (reference sequence). The CDR3 is made up of 15 amino acids. The CDR3 bases are TGTGCCAGCAGGGCCCGGACTAGCGGGACCTACGAGCAGTACTTC. As protein: CASRARTSGTYEQYF.

This chain connects TRBV3-1 (or the pseudogene TRBV3-2) to TRBJ1-2, with D hard to call. The CDR3 is 13 amino acids. The V end lost 3 bases, the J end lost 8 bases, and 13 bases lay between the germline ends. Germline-derived CDR1 and CDR2 are LGHDT and YNNKEL (reference sequence). The CDR3 spells CASSHKTGGGYTF. CDR3 nucleotides: TGTGCCAGCAGCCATAAGACGGGCGGGGGCTACACCTTC.

This rearrangement joins TRBV15 to TRBJ1-5; possible D gene TRBD1, 5 bases. Trimming took 0 bases from V and 7 from J, leaving 10 bases between them. This CDR3 is built from 14 residues. CDR1 and CDR2 (germline): LNHNV, YYDKDF (reference sequence). The CDR3 sequence: CATSREGGPQPQHF. The CDR3 DNA reads as TGTGCCACCAGCAGAGAGGGGGGACCCCAGCCCCAGCATTTT.

The chain employs TRBV5-1 and TRBJ2-5; D is undetermined. The V end was cut by 2 bases, the J end by 4 bases, with 6 bases between. The germline V gene has CDR1 SGHRS and CDR2 YFSETQ. This CDR3 has 12 residues. The CDR3 DNA follows: TGCGCCAGCAGCTTTCCGGGAGAGACCCAGTACTTC. Residues: CASSFPGETQYF.

The chain joins TRBV7-9 to TRBJ1-3; D gene unclear. Trimming removed 5 bases at V and 8 bases at J, with 10 bases between. This CDR3 has 12 residues. Germline loops: CDR1 SEHNR, CDR2 FQNEAQ (reference sequence). CDR3 sequence (DNA): TGTGCCAGCAGCCTCCTCGGAGACACCATATATTTT. Its protein is CASSLLGDTIYF.

The CDR3: CASSSPMGAGEQYF. CDR3 DNA: TGTGCCAGCAGTTCCCCTATGGGGGCAGGGGAGCAGTACTTC. The chain couples TRBV27 to TRBJ2-7; a weak D match, TRBD1 (6 bases). The V end was cut by 4 bases, the J end by 7 bases, with 17 bases between. This CDR3 is 14 amino acids long. Germline V gene data show CDR1 as MNHEY and CDR2 as SMNVEV (reference sequence).

J is TRBJ1-6 and V is TRBV27; TRBD1 aligns across 9 bases. V was pared by 8 bases and J by 7 bases, with 6 bases of the junction left unmatched. Germline CDR1 reads MNHEY; CDR2 reads SMNVEV (reference sequence). This CDR3 comprises 14 residues. The CDR3 DNA reads TGTGCCAGCGGACAGGGGAGGAGGAATTCACCCCTCCACTTT. This sequence encodes CASGQGRRNSPLHF.